These 5 T cell receptor beta chains share one sample of origin, sequenced in a study of blood T cells in healthy people across ages. Using a J-beta primer mix together with a sample-barcoded 5' primer, a second PCR was run for about 7 to 12 cycles. TCRdb re-called the 5' RACE reads with MiXCR, one entry per CDR3 protein. Of hundreds of thousands of distinct CDR3 sequences listed, approximately 25% are singletons. This sample also appeared in a second study, on T cells of mothers and their children.

The sequencing input was blood. Receptor source: a boy between 10 and 17 years old in good health.

This clonotype occurred a few times. The V call is TRBV11-2, the J call TRBJ2-5, with D perhaps TRBD2 (6 bases). V gave up 5 bases and J gave up 5 bases, with 18 bases separating them. The CDR3 totals 15 residues. CDR1 and CDR2 (germline): SGHAT, FQNNGV. The CDR3 coding sequence is TGTGCCAGCAGCCCATATGGCGGGGTTTGGGAGACCCAGTACTTC. Its protein is CASSPYGGVWETQYF.

The V and J genes are TRBV27 and TRBJ1-4; TRBD1 matches 7 bases. The V gene's germline CDR1 is MNHEY and CDR2 SMNVEV (reference sequence). V shed 5 bases and J 4 bases; nucleotides not matched to a gene: 7. The CDR3 extends over 15 amino acids. This CDR3 reads CASSPGDRYNEKLFF. As DNA, the CDR3 is TGTGCCAGCAGTCCAGGGGACAGATATAATGAAAAACTGTTTTTT. Combining the CDR3 with reference TRBV27 and TRBJ1-4 gives the whole variable domain EAQVTQNPRYLITVTGKKLTVTCSQNMNHEYMSWYRQDPGLGLRQIYYSMNVEVTDKGDVPEGYKVSRKEKRNFPLILESPSPNQTSLYFCASSPGDRYNEKLFFGSGTQLSVL.

V gene TRBV28 combines with J gene TRBJ1-4; a possible D gene is TRBD1 (5 bases). The germline V gene has CDR1 MDHEN and CDR2 SYDVKM. The ends were cut back, 3 bases at V and 7 bases at J, with 15 bases in the middle. The length of the CDR3 is 15 residues. The CDR3 nucleotides read TGTGCCAGCAGTTTTACAGGTAGATTCGTTGAAAAACTGTTTTTT. The encoded protein is CASSFTGRFVEKLFF.

The gene calls are TRBV7-9 and TRBJ2-1, with 11 bases identical to TRBD2. V dropped 5 bases and J dropped 4; count of bases not matched to a gene: 4. CDR1 SEHNR and CDR2 FQNEAQ come from the germline V gene (reference sequence). The CDR3 covers 15 residues. The CDR3 DNA reads as TGTGCCAGCAGCGAATCTAGCGGGGGGTACAATGAGCAGTTCTTC. Protein sequence: CASSESSGGYNEQFF.

As to this clonotype: The junction and the germline gene differ at one end; a read error may be behind it. The genes are TRBV7-2 and TRBJ2-5; unclear D gene. The J call is in doubt because the DNA end fits TRBJ2-1 better. The germline V gene encodes CDR1 SGHTA and CDR2 FQGNSA. The CDR3 is 14 residues long. CDR3 coding DNA: TGTGCCAGCAGCTCTCTCCCTGGACCCAATGGGCAGTTCTTC. Its translation: CASSSLPGPNGQFF.